Presented here are 25 T cell receptor beta chains from one specimen sequenced in a study of siplizumab effects on memory and regulatory T cells. TCRdb's copy holds only in-frame clones and misses some; the assay was immunoSEQ multiplex PCR. The sample includes fewer than 60,000 clones, about 94% of them seen just once. The sample was CD8+ T cells sorted from blood. The source is a human donor in good health.

The rearrangement joins TRBV27 to TRBJ1-5, with D hard to call. Trimming left V 6 bases short and J 6 bases short, with 9 bases between. CDR1 and CDR2 (germline): MNHEY, SMNVEV (reference sequence). The length of the CDR3 is 12 residues. In DNA form, the CDR3 reads TGTGCCAGCAGGGAACCAGGTCAGCCCCAGCATTTT. It yields the protein CASREPGQPQHF.

The chain's CDR3 is CANPRQNRNGYTF. CDR3 DNA sequence: TGTGCCAACCCTAGACAGAACCGAAACGGCTACACCTTC. This chain joins TRBV2 and TRBJ1-2; a weak D match, TRBD1 (5 bases). There are 13 residues in the CDR3. CDR1 SNHLY and CDR2 FYNNEI come from the germline V gene. Trimming took off 10 bases at V and 8 bases at J, with 20 bases between the two ends.

The gene calls are TRBV27 and TRBJ1-1; possible D gene TRBD1, 5 bases. Germline CDR1 and CDR2: MNHEY and SMNVEV (reference sequence). The CDR3 is made up of 16 amino acids. V lost 5 bases and J 0 bases, leaving 16 bases between the germline ends. This CDR3 reads CASSPFGGRMNTEAFF. Here the CDR3 DNA reads TGTGCCAGCAGTCCCTTTGGGGGGAGGATGAACACTGAAGCTTTCTTT.

V and J are TRBV10-3 and TRBJ2-2, with D uncertain. The germline gives CDR1 ENHRY, CDR2 SYGVKD. CDR3 length equals 13 residues. The germline V and J ends were trimmed by 6 bases and 0 bases, with 5 bases remaining between them. The CDR3 here is CAIRDTNTGELFF. As DNA, the CDR3 is TGTGCCATCAGGGATACGAACACCGGGGAGCTGTTTTTT.

This clone was detected only a few times. The V gene is TRBV28, the J gene TRBJ1-2, with D uncertain. The V and J ends lost 3 bases and 8 bases respectively, with 13 bases between them. Germline lookup yields CDR1 MDHEN and CDR2 SYDVKM. This CDR3 is built from 13 residues. Here the CDR3 reads CASSFKGFLGYTF. The DNA of the CDR3 is TGTGCCAGCAGTTTTAAAGGGTTCCTGGGCTACACCTTC.

As DNA, the CDR3 is TGTGCCAGCAGTTACTCGTGGGATACGCAGTATTTT. Encoded protein: CASSYSWDTQYF. This chain connects TRBV6-6 to TRBJ2-3; D call uncertain. The CDR3 has 12 amino acids. V lost 0 bases and J 6 bases, leaving 4 bases between the germline ends. In germline, CDR1 is MNHNY, CDR2 SVGAGI (reference sequence).

The chain joins TRBV7-9 to TRBJ2-3; TRBD2 aligns across 9 bases. The CDR3 sequence is 14 residues long. Germline-derived CDR1 and CDR2 are SEHNR and FQNEAQ (reference sequence). Trimming took 6 bases from V and 10 from J; bases not matched to a gene: 11. CDR3 in DNA: TGTGCCAGCAGGTCCCCTAGCGGGATTATGGCGCAGTATTTT. Its translation is CASRSPSGIMAQYF.

The genes are TRBV7-3 and TRBJ2-1; the D is unclear. V lost 2 bases to trimming and J lost 10 bases, with 9 bases between them. The CDR3 contains 12 residues. The germline gives CDR1 SGHTA, CDR2 FQGTGA. CDR3 in amino acids: CASSLFSGEQFF. The CDR3 coding sequence is TGTGCCAGCAGCTTATTCTCTGGCGAGCAGTTCTTC.

The V call is TRBV15, the J call TRBJ1-5; D not resolved. V was clipped by 4 bases and J by 7 bases, with 11 bases between them. This CDR3 comprises 13 residues. Germline V gene lookup returns CDR1 LNHNV and CDR2 YYDKDF (reference sequence). The chain's CDR3 is CATSIGRWQPQHF. Here the CDR3 DNA reads TGTGCCACCAGCATAGGAAGGTGGCAGCCCCAGCATTTT.

This clone appeared once. The V gene is TRBV27, the J gene TRBJ2-7; 9 bases line up with TRBD1. V dropped 7 bases and J dropped 6; count of bases not matched to a gene: 4. Germline V lookup: CDR1 MNHEY, CDR2 SMNVEV (reference sequence). This CDR3 spans 12 amino acids. CDR3 coding DNA: TGTGCCAGCACCGACAGGGGGGGCGAGCAGTACTTC. This codes for CASTDRGGEQYF.

The chain carries TRBV5-1 and TRBJ2-7; the D call may be TRBD1 or TRBD2 (5 bases each). Germline V gene sequence: CDR1 SGHRS, CDR2 YFSETQ. The CDR3 is 13 amino acids. Deletions cut 6 bases from V and 1 base from J, with 11 bases between. CDR3 region: CASKGTESYEQYF. The CDR3 DNA is TGCGCCAGCAAAGGGACGGAATCCTACGAGCAGTACTTC. Full variable domain (remainder filled in from reference TRBV5-1 and TRBJ2-7): KAGVTQTPRYLIKTRGQQVTLSCSPISGHRSVSWYQQTPGQGLQFLFEYFSETQRNKGNFPGRFSGRQFSNSRSEMNVSTLELGDSALYLCASKGTESYEQYFGPGTRLTVT.

This chain joins TRBV4-2 and TRBJ1-2; tentatively, D is TRBD1 (5 bases). This CDR3 has 17 residues. Trimming cost V 1 base and J 0 bases, with 15 bases left between them. Germline V gene lookup returns CDR1 LGHNA and CDR2 YNFKEQ. CDR3 bases: TGTGCCAGCAGCCAAGTGGGTTTCGGGGGAGCTAACTATGGCTACACCTTC. It encodes CASSQVGFGGANYGYTF.

The chain recombines TRBV5-1 with TRBJ2-3; a possible D gene is TRBD2 (5 bases). V was pared by 4 bases and J by 6 bases, with 18 bases between. This CDR3 has 15 residues. The V gene's germline CDR1 is SGHRS and CDR2 YFSETQ. CDR3 nucleotides: TGCGCCAGCAGCCTCGGAGCGGTCCTCGGGGATACGCAGTATTTT. Its protein is CASSLGAVLGDTQYF.

This rearrangement joins TRBV7-9 to TRBJ2-5; TRBD1 or TRBD2 may be the D gene (6 bases each). V was shortened by 5 bases and J by 6 bases, with 19 bases between the two germline ends. The CDR3 has 15 residues. CDR1 is SEHNR and CDR2 is FQNEAQ in the germline V gene (reference sequence). CDR3 region: CASSISYREVKTQYF. The CDR3 DNA reads TGTGCCAGCAGCATCAGTTACAGGGAGGTGAAGACCCAGTACTTC.

The chain carries TRBV19 and TRBJ2-1, with a possible D match to TRBD1 (5 bases). The germline V and J ends were trimmed by 3 bases and 2 bases, with 8 bases remaining between them. CDR3 length: 14 residues. Germline assignment: CDR1 LNHDA and CDR2 SQIVND (reference sequence). DNA of the CDR3: TGTGCCAGTAGTATCCAGGGTACCTACAATGAGCAGTTCTTC. The encoded protein is CASSIQGTYNEQFF.

The sample holds one count of this clone. V usage is TRBV4-1 and J usage is TRBJ2-3; 14 nucleotides line up with TRBD2. J lost 0 bases, V lost 2 bases, and 16 bases had no gene match. From germline, CDR1 is MGHRA and CDR2 YSYEKL. This CDR3 contains 22 residues. The CDR3 nucleotides are TGCGCCAGCAGCCAATTCAGGCTGGGGGGACTAGCGGGAGAAGCTAGCACAGATACGCAGTATTTT. This encodes CASSQFRLGGLAGEASTDTQYF.

Regarding this clone: Other nucleotide sequences from this sample produce the same CDR3. The chain links TRBV28 to TRBJ2-7; D gene unclear. V was clipped by 1 base and J by 1 base, with 11 bases between them. This CDR3 contains 15 residues. Germline CDR1 reads MDHEN; CDR2 reads SYDVKM. CDR3 DNA: TGTGCCAGCAGTTTATTCGTGGTACCTTCCTACGAGCAGTACTTC. Translation gives CASSLFVVPSYEQYF.

This clone was picked up a small number of times. The chain recombines TRBV28 with TRBJ2-5; 9 positions match TRBD1. The CDR3 contains 17 residues. The V gene end was trimmed by 2 bases and the J gene end by 2 bases; junction bases not matched to a gene: 9. The germline V gene encodes CDR1 MDHEN and CDR2 SYDVKM. CDR3 protein: CASSLISLGQGQETQYF. The DNA for the CDR3 is TGTGCCAGCAGTTTAATCTCTCTCGGACAGGGGCAAGAGACCCAGTACTTC.

The chain is built from TRBV6-5 and TRBJ1-5; D unresolved. There are 14 residues in the CDR3. The V gene's germline CDR1 is MNHEY and CDR2 SVGAGI. The germline V and J ends were trimmed by 2 bases and 5 bases, with 10 bases remaining between them. CDR3 protein: CASSYPGKYQPQHF. DNA for the CDR3: TGTGCCAGCAGTTACCCGGGGAAGTATCAGCCCCAGCATTTT.

J is TRBJ2-1 and V is TRBV5-8; TRBD2 aligns across 9 bases. The CDR3 runs to 15 residues. J gave up 8 bases and V 3 bases, and 9 bases lay outside the gene matches. Germline CDR1 and CDR2: SGHTS and YDEGEE. CDR3 protein: CASSSGTSNSDEQFF. CDR3 nucleotide sequence: TGTGCCAGCAGCTCCGGGACTAGCAATTCGGATGAGCAGTTCTTC.

The CDR3, as DNA: TGTGCCAGCAGCTTAGATGGGGGCTACGAGCAGTACTTC. Translating gives CASSLDGGYEQYF. The chain employs TRBV11-2 and TRBJ2-5; D is tentatively TRBD1 or TRBD2 (5 bases each). The end of the DNA is better explained by TRBJ2-7, so the J call may be wrong. The CDR3 has 13 amino acids. Germline V gives CDR1 SGHAT, CDR2 FQNNGV.

The J gene is TRBJ1-3, the V gene TRBV4-1, with 7 positions matching TRBD1. Germline V lookup: CDR1 MGHRA, CDR2 YSYEKL. The CDR3 consists of 14 residues. V was pared by 6 bases and J by 3 bases, with 5 bases of the junction left unmatched. This chain's CDR3 is CASRPRGNGNTIYF. The CDR3 nucleotides read TGCGCCAGCAGACCCAGGGGGAATGGAAACACCATATATTTT.

The chain carries TRBV7-8 and TRBJ2-3, with D perhaps TRBD1 or TRBD2 (5 bases each). This CDR3 has 17 amino acids. Per germline, CDR1 SGHVS and CDR2 FQNEAQ. V gave up 0 bases and J gave up 0 bases, with 13 bases separating them. CDR3 DNA sequence: TGTGCCAGCAGCTTAGCGCTGGGGGAGTGGAGCACAGATACGCAGTATTTT. Its translation is CASSLALGEWSTDTQYF.

This chain uses TRBV2 with TRBJ2-3; the D is unclear. Germline-derived CDR1 and CDR2 are SNHLY and FYNNEI. The ends were cut back, 2 bases at V and 0 bases at J, with 12 bases in the middle. This CDR3 is 16 amino acids long. CDR3 DNA: TGTGCCAGCAGTGAACTGACCCTTTCTAGCACAGATACGCAGTATTTT. As protein: CASSELTLSSTDTQYF.

The V and J genes are TRBV9 and TRBJ2-1; 11 bases agree with TRBD2. Germline V gene sequence: CDR1 SGDLS, CDR2 YYNGEE. V lost 4 bases and J lost 1; bases outside the gene matches: 4. The CDR3 totals 16 residues. The CDR3 loop reads CASSPGLAASYNEQFF. In nucleotides, the CDR3 is TGTGCCAGCAGCCCGGGACTAGCGGCGTCCTACAATGAGCAGTTCTTC.